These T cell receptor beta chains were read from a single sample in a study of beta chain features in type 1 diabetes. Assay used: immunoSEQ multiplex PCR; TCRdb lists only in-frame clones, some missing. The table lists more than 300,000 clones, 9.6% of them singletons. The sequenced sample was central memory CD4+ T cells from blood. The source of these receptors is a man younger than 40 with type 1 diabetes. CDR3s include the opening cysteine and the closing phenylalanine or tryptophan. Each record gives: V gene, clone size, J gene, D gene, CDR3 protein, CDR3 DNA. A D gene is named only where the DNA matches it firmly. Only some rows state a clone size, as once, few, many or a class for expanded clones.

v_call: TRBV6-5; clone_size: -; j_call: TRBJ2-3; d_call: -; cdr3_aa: CASSLRWGDTQYF; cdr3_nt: TGTGCCAGCAGCCTCCGATGGGGAGATACGCAGTATTTT
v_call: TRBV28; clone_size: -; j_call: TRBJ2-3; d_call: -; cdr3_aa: CASATPGESTDTQYF; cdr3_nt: TGTGCCAGCGCCACGCCTGGAGAAAGCACAGATACGCAGTATTTT
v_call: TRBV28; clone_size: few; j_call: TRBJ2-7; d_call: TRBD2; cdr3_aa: CASSPGLASYEQYF; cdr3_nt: TGTGCCAGCAGCCCTGGACTAGCGAGCTACGAGCAGTACTTC
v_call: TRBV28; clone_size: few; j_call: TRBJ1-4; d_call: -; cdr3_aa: CAAGAPRGGEKLFF; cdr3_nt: TGTGCCGCCGGGGCTCCTCGAGGGGGAGAAAAACTGTTTTTT
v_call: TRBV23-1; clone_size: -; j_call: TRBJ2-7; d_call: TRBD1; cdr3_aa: CASSQSPLGQGATSSLEQYF; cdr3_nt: TGCGCCAGCAGTCAATCGCCATTGGGACAGGGGGCGACGAGCTCTCTGGAGCAGTACTTC
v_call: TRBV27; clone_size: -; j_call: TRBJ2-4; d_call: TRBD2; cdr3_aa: CASSWGLAGVYDIQYF; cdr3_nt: TGTGCCAGCAGTTGGGGTTTAGCGGGAGTTTATGACATTCAGTACTTC
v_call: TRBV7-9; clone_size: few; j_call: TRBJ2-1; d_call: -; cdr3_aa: CASSLDQHEDNEQFF; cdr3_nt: TGTGCCAGCAGCTTAGACCAGCACGAGGACAATGAGCAGTTCTTC
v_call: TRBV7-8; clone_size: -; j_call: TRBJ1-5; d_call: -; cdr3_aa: CASSLLGGADQPQHF; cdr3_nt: TGTGCCAGCAGCTTACTCGGGGGCGCGGATCAGCCCCAGCATTTT
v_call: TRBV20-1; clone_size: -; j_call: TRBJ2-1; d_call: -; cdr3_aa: CSARDSLRQFF; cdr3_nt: TGCAGTGCCAGGGACTCTCTAAGGCAGTTCTTC
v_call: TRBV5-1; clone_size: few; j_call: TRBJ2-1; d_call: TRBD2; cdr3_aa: CASSLALMPGLADNEQFF; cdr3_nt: TGCGCCAGCAGCTTGGCCCTAATGCCGGGACTAGCGGACAATGAGCAGTTCTTC
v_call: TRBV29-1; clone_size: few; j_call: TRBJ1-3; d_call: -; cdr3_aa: CSVRSGNTIYF; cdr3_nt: TGCAGCGTTCGCTCTGGAAACACCATATATTTT
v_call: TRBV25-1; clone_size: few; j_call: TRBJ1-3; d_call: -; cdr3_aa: CASSEAFRENTIYF; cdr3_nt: TGTGCCAGCAGTGAAGCTTTTAGGGAGAACACCATATATTTT
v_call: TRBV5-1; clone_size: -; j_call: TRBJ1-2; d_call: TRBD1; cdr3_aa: CASSLGQAVYGYTF; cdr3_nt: TGCGCCAGCAGCCTCGGACAGGCCGTATATGGCTACACCTTC
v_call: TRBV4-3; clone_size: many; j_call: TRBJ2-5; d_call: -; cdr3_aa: CASSPGASGNQETQYF; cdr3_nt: TGCGCCAGCAGCCCGGGGGCTAGCGGCAACCAAGAGACCCAGTACTTC
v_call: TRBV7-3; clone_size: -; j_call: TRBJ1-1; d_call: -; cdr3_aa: CASSLVVNTEAFF; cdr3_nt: TGTGCCAGCAGCTTGGTGGTGAACACTGAAGCTTTCTTT
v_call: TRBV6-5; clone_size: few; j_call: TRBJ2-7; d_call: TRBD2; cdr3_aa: CASSYSSGSPYEQYF; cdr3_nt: TGTGCCAGCAGTTACTCTAGCGGGAGCCCCTACGAGCAGTACTTC
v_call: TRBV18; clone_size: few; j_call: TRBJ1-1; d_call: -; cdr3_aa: CASSSPSGYEAFF; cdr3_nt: TGTGCCAGCTCATCCCCCTCGGGATATGAAGCTTTCTTT
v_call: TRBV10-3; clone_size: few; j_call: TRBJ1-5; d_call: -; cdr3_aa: CAISGEGSSQPQHF; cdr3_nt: TGTGCCATCAGTGGAGAGGGATCTTCCCAGCCCCAGCATTTT
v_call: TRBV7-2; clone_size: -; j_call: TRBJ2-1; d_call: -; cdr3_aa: CASSLGRVEQFF; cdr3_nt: TGTGCCAGCAGCTTAGGACGGGTCGAGCAGTTCTTC
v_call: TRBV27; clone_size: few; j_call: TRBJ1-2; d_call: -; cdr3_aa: CASSLVSGRANYGYTF; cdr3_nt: TGTGCCAGCAGTTTAGTGTCGGGGAGAGCTAACTATGGCTACACCTTC
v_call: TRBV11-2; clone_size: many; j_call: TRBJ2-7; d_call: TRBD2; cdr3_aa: CASSFQGGPYEQYF; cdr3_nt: TGTGCCAGCAGCTTCCAGGGAGGGCCCTACGAGCAGTACTTC
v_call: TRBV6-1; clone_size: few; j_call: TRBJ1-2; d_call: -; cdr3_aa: CASSEALTLIISNYGYTF; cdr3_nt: TGTGCCAGCAGTGAAGCTTTGACTCTGATCATTAGCAACTATGGCTACACCTTC
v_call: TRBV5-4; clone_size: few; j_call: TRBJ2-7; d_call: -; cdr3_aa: CASSYFLTEQYF; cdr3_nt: TGTGCCAGCAGCTACTTTCTAACCGAGCAGTACTTC
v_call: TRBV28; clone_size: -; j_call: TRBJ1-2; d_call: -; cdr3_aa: CASSLVQLNYGYTF; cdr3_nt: TGTGCCAGCAGTTTGGTACAGTTAAACTATGGCTACACCTTC
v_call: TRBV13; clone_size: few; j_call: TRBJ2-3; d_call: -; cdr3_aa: CASSLGRGTYTQYF; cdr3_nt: TGTGCCAGCAGCTTAGGCCGAGGGACGTATACGCAGTATTTT
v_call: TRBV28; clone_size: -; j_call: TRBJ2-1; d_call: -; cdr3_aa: CASVTGTEQFF; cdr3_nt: TGTGCCAGTGTTACAGGGACTGAGCAGTTCTTC
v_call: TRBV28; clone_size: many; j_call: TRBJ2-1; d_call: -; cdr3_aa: CASSWSSYEQFF; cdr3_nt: TGTGCCAGCAGTTGGTCGTCCTATGAGCAGTTCTTC
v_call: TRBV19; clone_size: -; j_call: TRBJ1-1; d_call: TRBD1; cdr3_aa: CASSTTGAGHTEAFF; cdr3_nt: TGTGCCAGTAGTACAACAGGGGCAGGGCACACTGAAGCTTTCTTT
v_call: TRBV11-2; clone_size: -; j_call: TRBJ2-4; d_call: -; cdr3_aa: CASSLVVAPNIQYF; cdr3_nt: TGTGCCAGCAGCTTAGTTGTAGCGCCCAACATTCAGTACTTC
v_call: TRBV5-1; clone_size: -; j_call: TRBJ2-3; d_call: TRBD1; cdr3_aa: CASSLGTGTSTDTQYF; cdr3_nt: TGCGCCAGCAGCCTTGGGACAGGAACGAGCACAGATACGCAGTATTTT
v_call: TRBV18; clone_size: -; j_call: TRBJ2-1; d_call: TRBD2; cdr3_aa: CASSPRGRENEEQFF; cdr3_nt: TGTGCCAGCTCACCACGCGGGAGGGAAAATGAGGAGCAGTTCTTC
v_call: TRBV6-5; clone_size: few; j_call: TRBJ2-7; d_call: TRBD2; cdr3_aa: CASSYEVAGYEQYF; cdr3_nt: TGTGCCAGCAGTTACGAAGTAGCGGGTTACGAGCAGTACTTC
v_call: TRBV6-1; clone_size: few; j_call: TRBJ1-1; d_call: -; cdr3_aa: CASSEGVRWNTEAFF; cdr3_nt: TGTGCCAGCAGTGAAGGTGTCAGATGGAACACTGAAGCTTTCTTT
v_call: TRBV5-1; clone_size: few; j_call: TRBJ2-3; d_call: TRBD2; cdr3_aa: CASSLVAGNTDTQYF; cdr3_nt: TGCGCCAGCAGCTTGGTAGCGGGGAACACAGATACGCAGTATTTT
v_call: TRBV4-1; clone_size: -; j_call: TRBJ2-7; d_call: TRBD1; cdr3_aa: CASSQERTGLTYEQYF; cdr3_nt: TGCGCCAGCAGCCAGGAGCGGACAGGTCTTACCTACGAGCAGTACTTC
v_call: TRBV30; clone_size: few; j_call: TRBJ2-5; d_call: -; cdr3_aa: CAWSGGAQETQYF; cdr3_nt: TGTGCCTGGAGTGGAGGGGCGCAAGAGACCCAGTACTTC
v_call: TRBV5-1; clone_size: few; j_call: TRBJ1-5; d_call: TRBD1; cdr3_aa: CASSAGTDYNQPQHF; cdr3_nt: TGCGCCAGCAGCGCCGGGACAGACTACAATCAGCCCCAGCATTTT
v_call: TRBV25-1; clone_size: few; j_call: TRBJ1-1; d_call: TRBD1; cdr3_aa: CASTKGQGNTEAFF; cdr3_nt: TGTGCCAGCACCAAAGGACAGGGCAACACTGAAGCTTTCTTT
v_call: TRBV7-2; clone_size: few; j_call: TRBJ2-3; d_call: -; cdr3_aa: CASSPWGGLGTDTQYF; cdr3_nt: TGTGCCAGCAGCCCCTGGGGGGGCTTGGGCACAGATACGCAGTATTTT
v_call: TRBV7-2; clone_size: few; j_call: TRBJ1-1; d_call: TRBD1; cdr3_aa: CASSFQGARTEAFF; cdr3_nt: TGTGCCAGCAGCTTCCAGGGGGCAAGGACTGAAGCTTTCTTT
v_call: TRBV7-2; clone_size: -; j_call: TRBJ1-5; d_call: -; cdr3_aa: CASSSQVVESQHF; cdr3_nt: TGTGCCAGCAGCTCGCAAGTGGTTGAGTCCCAGCATTTT
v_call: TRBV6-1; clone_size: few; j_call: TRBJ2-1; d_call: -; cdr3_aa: CASSLWGGPYNEQFF; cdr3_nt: TGTGCCAGCAGCCTTTGGGGGGGGCCCTACAATGAGCAGTTCTTC
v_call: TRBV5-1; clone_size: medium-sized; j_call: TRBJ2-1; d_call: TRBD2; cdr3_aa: CASSLATGGINEQFF; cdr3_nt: TGCGCCAGCAGCTTAGCCACGGGAGGGATCAATGAGCAGTTCTTC
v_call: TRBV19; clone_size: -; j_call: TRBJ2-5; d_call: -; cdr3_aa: CASSTGGETQYF; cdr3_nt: TGTGCCAGTAGTACGGGCGGAGAGACCCAGTACTTC
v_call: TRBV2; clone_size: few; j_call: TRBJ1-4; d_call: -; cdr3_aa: CASSEQGVGEKLFF; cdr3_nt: TGTGCCAGCAGTGAGCAGGGCGTCGGTGAAAAACTGTTTTTT
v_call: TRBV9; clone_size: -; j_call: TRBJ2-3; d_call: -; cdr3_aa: CASSVTGLSDTQYF; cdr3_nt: TGTGCCAGCAGCGTAACTGGGCTTTCAGATACGCAGTATTTT